The present T cell receptor (beta chain) was sequenced within a study of shared clonotypes between healthy human individuals. The CDR3 sequence is 16 residues long. The trim removed 0 bases at V and 6 bases at J, leaving 9 bases unmatched. The germline V gene encodes CDR1 MGHDK and CDR2 SYGVNS. Using immunoSEQ multiplex PCR, the repertoire was profiled, and TCRdb retains in-frame clones only, with some absent. The table includes around 990,000 clones, approximately 77% detected once. The receptor was derived from a man younger than 35 in good health. Some clones in this sample may be carry-over from other donors' samples. Sequencing was performed on memory CD4+ T cells from PBMCs. Subset meaning: CD45RA-negative fraction. V and J are TRBV25-1 and TRBJ2-3; 7 nucleotides match TRBD2. The CDR3 bases are TGTGCCAGCAGTGAATATATCGGTGGGAGGGACGATACGCAGTATTTT. Encoded protein: CASSEYIGGRDDTQYF.